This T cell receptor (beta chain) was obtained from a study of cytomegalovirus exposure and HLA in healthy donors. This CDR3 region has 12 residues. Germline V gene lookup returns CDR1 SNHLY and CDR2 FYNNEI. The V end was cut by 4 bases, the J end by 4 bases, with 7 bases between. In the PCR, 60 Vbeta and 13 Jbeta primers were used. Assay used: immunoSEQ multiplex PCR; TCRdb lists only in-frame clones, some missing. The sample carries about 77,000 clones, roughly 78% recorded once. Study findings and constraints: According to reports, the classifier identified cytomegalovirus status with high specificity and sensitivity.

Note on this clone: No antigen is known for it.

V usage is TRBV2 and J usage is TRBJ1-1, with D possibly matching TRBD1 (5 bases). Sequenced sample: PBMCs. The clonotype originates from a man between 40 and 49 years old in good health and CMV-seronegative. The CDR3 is CASSGQPTEAFF. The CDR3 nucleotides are TGTGCCAGCAGTGGACAGCCCACTGAAGCTTTCTTT.